Following are 5 T cell receptor beta chains from one sample sequenced in a study of blood T cell repertoires in COVID-19. TCRdb's table, derived via immunoSEQ multiplex PCR, lists solely in-frame clones and lacks some. The data hold around 100,000 clones, with over 85% observed a single time. The source material was peripheral blood. These receptors originate from a woman aged 50 to 60 with COVID-19, enrolled during active disease.

The chain employs TRBV10-3 and TRBJ2-4; perhaps TRBD1 as D (6 bases). Trimming pared 6 bases from V and 6 bases from J, leaving 12 bases between. The CDR3 is 13 amino acids. The germline V gene encodes CDR1 ENHRY and CDR2 SYGVKD. The CDR3 reads CAIRPQGLNIQYF. The CDR3 DNA is TGTGCCATCAGACCACAGGGTTTAAACATTCAGTACTTC.

The chain employs TRBV11-2 and TRBJ2-3; 9 bases match TRBD2. CDR3 size: 16 residues. The V gene's germline CDR1 is SGHAT and CDR2 FQNNGV. V shed 4 bases and J 5 bases; nucleotides not matched to a gene: 10. The CDR3 sequence is CASSSQGGGAGDTQYF. The CDR3 DNA reads TGTGCCAGCAGCTCCCAAGGCGGGGGGGCCGGAGATACGCAGTATTTT.

This chain links TRBV3-1 (or the pseudogene TRBV3-2) with TRBJ1-2; D gene unclear. V lost 5 bases and J 4 bases, leaving 11 bases between the germline ends. This CDR3 spans 13 amino acids. In germline, CDR1 is LGHDT, CDR2 YNNKEL (reference sequence). The CDR3 loop is CASSFGEGYGYTF. In nucleotides, the CDR3 is TGTGCCAGCAGCTTCGGGGAGGGCTATGGCTACACCTTC.

The chain recombines TRBV27 with TRBJ2-7; the D gene is possibly TRBD1 (7 bases). The V end was cut by 1 base, the J end by 5 bases, with 15 bases between. Germline CDR1 MNHEY, CDR2 SMNVEV (reference sequence). The CDR3 consists of 15 residues. Here the CDR3 reads CASSLYRGGTDEQYF. In nucleotides, the CDR3 is TGTGCCAGCAGTTTATACAGGGGAGGAACCGACGAGCAGTACTTC.

The chain's CDR3 is CASSVTGRIYGYTF. The CDR3 coding sequence is TGTGCCAGCAGTGTCACAGGACGGATCTATGGCTACACCTTC. The rearrangement joins TRBV6-6 to TRBJ1-2, with D tentatively TRBD1 (5 bases). Per germline, CDR1 MNHNY and CDR2 SVGAGI (reference sequence). The CDR3 runs to 14 residues. Between the trimmed V and J ends, which lost 5 bases and 4 bases, there was a span of 14 bases.